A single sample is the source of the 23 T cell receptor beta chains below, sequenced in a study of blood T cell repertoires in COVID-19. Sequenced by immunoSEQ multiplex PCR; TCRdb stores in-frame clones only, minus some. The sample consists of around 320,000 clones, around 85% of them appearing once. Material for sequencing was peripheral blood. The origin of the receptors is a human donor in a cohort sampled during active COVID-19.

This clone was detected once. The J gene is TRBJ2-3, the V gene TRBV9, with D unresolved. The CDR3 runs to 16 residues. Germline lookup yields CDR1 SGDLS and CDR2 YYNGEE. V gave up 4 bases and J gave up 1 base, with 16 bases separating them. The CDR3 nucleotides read TGTGCCAGCAGCCCCGACGGTAGACAACGCACAGATACGCAGTATTTT. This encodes CASSPDGRQRTDTQYF.

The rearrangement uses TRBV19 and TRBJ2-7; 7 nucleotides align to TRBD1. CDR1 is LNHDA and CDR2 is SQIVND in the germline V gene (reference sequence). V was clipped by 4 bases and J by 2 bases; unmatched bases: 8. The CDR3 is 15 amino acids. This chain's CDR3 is CASSRRQGETYEQYF. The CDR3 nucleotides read TGTGCCAGTAGTAGACGACAGGGTGAGACCTACGAGCAGTACTTC. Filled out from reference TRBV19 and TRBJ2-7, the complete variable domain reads DGGITQSPKYLFRKEGQNVTLSCEQNLNHDAMYWYRQDPGQGLRLIYYSQIVNDFQKGDIAEGYSVSREKKESFPLTVTSAQKNPTAFYLCASSRRQGETYEQYFGPGTRLTVT.

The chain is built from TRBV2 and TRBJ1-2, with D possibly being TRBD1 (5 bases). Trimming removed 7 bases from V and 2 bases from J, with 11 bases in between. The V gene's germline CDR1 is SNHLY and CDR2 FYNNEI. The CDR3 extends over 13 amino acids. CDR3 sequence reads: CASKPDRNYGYTF. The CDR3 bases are TGTGCCAGCAAACCTGACAGAAACTATGGCTACACCTTC.

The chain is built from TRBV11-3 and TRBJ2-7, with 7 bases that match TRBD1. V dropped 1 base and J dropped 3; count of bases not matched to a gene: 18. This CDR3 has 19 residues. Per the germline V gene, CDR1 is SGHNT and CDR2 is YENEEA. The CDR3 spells CASSLALFVIGQDYYEQYF. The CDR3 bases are TGTGCCAGCAGCTTAGCTTTATTTGTCATAGGACAGGATTACTACGAGCAGTACTTC.

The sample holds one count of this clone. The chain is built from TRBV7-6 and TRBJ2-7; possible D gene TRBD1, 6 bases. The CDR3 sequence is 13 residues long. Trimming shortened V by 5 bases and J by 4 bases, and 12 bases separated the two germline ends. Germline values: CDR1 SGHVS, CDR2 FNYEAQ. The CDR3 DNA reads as TGTGCCAGCAGCCCGGGACAAGGTTACGAGCAGTACTTC. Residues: CASSPGQGYEQYF.

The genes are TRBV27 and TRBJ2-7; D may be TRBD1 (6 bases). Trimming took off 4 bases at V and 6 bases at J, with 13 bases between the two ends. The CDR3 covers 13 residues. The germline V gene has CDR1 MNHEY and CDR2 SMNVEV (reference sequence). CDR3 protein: CASSYFGGAEQYF. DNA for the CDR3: TGTGCCAGCAGTTACTTTGGGGGCGCCGAGCAGTACTTC.

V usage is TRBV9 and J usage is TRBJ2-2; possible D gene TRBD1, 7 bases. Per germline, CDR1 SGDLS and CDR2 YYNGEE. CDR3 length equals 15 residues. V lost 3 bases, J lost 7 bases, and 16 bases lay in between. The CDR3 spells CASSGRLGGFGELFF. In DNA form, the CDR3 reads TGTGCCAGCAGCGGCCGACTAGGGGGCTTCGGGGAGCTGTTTTTT.

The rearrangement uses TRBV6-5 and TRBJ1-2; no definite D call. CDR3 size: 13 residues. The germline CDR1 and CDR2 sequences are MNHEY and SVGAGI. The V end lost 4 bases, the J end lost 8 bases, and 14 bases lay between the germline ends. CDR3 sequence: CASSFDTVRGYTF. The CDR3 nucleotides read TGTGCCAGCAGTTTCGACACCGTTCGAGGCTACACCTTC.

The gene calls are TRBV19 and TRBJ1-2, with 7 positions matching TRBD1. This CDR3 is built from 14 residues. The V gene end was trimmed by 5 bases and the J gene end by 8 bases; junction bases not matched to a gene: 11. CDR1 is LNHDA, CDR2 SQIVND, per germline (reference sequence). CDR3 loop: CASSSGDRWGGYTF. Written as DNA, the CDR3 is TGTGCCAGTAGTTCAGGGGACAGATGGGGGGGCTACACCTTC.

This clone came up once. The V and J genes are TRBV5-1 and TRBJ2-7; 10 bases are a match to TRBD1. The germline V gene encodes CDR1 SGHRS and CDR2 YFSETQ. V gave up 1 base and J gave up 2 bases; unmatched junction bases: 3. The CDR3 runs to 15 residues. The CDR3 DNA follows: TGCGCCAGCAGCTTGAGACAGGGGGCTGCCTACGAGCAGTACTTC. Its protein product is CASSLRQGAAYEQYF.

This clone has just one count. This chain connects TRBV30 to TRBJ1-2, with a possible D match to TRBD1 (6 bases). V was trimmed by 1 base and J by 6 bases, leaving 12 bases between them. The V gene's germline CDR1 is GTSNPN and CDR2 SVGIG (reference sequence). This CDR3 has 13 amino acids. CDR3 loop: CAWSGQGSDGYTF. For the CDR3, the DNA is TGTGCCTGGAGTGGGCAGGGGAGTGATGGCTACACCTTC.

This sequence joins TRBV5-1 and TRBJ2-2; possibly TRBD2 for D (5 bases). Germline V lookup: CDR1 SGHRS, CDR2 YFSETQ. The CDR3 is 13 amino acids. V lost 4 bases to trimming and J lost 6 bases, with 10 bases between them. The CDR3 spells CASSTGGPGELFF. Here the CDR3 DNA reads TGCGCCAGCAGCACCGGCGGGCCCGGGGAGCTGTTTTTT.

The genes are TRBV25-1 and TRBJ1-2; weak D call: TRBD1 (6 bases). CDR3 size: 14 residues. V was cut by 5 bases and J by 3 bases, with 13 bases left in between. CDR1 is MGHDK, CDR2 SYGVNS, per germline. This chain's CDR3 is CASSTSGTYYGYTF. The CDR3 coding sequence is TGTGCCAGCAGTACCTCCGGGACATACTATGGCTACACCTTC.

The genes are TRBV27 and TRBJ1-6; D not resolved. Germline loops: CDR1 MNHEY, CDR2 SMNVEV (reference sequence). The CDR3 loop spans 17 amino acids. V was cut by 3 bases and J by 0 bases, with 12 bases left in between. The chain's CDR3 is CASSFWAGSSYNSPLHF. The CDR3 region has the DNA TGTGCCAGCAGTTTCTGGGCGGGGAGCTCCTATAATTCACCCCTCCACTTT.

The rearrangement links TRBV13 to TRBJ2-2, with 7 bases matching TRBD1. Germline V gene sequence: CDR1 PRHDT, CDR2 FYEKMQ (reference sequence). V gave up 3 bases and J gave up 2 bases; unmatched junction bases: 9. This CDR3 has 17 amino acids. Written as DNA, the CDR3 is TGTGCCAGCAGCTTCAATCCGGGACAGACAAACACCGGGGAGCTGTTTTTT. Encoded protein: CASSFNPGQTNTGELFF.

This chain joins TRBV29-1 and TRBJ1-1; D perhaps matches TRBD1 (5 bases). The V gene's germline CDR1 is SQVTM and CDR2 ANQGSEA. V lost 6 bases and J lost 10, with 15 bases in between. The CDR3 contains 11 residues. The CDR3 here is CSVHQVRVAFF. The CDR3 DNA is TGCAGCGTCCACCAGGTCAGGGTAGCTTTCTTT.

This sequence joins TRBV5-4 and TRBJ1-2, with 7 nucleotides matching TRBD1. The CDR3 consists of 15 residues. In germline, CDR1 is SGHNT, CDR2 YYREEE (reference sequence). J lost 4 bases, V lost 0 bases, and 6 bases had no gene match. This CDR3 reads CASSLAGQRLYGYTF. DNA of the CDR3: TGTGCCAGCAGCTTGGCGGGACAGCGGCTCTATGGCTACACCTTC. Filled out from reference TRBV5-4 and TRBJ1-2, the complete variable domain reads ETGVTQSPTHLIKTRGQQVTLRCSSQSGHNTVSWYQQALGQGPQFIFQYYREEENGRGNFPPRFSGLQFPNYSSELNVNALELDDSALYLCASSLAGQRLYGYTFGSGTRLTVV.

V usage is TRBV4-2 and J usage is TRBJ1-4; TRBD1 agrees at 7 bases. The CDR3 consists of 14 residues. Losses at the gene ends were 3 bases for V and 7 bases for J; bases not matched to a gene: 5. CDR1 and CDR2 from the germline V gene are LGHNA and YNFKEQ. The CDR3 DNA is TGTGCCAGCAGCCACCGGGACAGCATTGAAAAACTGTTTTTT. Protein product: CASSHRDSIEKLFF.

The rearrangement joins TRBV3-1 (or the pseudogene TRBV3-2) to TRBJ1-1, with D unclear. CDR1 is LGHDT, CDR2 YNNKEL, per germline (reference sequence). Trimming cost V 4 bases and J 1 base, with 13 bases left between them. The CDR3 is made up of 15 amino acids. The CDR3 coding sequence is TGTGCCAGCAGCCTAAACGGCCCAGGGAACACTGAAGCTTTCTTT. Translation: CASSLNGPGNTEAFF.

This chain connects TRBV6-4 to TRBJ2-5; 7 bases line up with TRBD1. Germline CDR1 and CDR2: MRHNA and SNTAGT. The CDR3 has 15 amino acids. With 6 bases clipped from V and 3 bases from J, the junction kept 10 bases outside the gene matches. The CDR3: CASSIRDRAKETQYF. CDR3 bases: TGTGCCAGCAGCATCCGGGACAGAGCAAAAGAGACCCAGTACTTC.

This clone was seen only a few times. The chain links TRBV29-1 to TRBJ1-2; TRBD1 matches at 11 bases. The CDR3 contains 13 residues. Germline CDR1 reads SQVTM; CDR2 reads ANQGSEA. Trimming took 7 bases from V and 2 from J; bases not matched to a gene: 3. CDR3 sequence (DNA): TGCAGCGCCGGGACAGGGGGAAACTATGGCTACACCTTC. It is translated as CSAGTGGNYGYTF.

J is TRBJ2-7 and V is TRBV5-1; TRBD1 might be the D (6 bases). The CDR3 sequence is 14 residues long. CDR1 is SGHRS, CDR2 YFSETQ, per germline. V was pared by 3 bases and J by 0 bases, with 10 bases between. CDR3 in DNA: TGCGCCAGCAGCTCAGGGGCGAACTCCTACGAGCAGTACTTC. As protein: CASSSGANSYEQYF.

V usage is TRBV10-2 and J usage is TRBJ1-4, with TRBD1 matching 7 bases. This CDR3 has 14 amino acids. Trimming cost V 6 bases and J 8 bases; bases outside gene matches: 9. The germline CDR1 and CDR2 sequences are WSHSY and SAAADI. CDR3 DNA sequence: TGCGCCAGCAGAGCGACAGGGCTGCGGGAAAAACTGTTTTTT. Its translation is CASRATGLREKLFF.